This is a list of T cell receptor beta chains from one sample in a study of T cells after somatic rescue of genetic block. Method: immunoSEQ multiplex PCR; TCRdb's copy keeps in-frame clones and lacks some. The sample consists of 110,000 or so clones, 80% to 95% of them appearing once. Input material: peripheral blood mononuclear cells (PBMCs). Source of these receptors: a woman aged 18-29 years. The CDR3 runs from the conserved cysteine through the conserved F or W. The order of the fields is J gene, D gene, clone size, V gene, CDR3 protein, CDR3 DNA. D genes are given only for firm matches. Some rows mark clone size as missing; the rest say once, few, many or name a class of expanded clone.

>TRBJ2-1|TRBD1|.|TRBV5-4
CASSPTTGNNEQFF
TGTGCCAGCAGCCCAACGACAGGGAACAATGAGCAGTTCTTC
>TRBJ1-3|.|.|TRBV4-3
CASSQDLTDTIYF
TGCGCCAGCAGCCAAGACCTTACGGACACCATATATTTT
>TRBJ2-7|TRBD1|once|TRBV27
CASSLDRGPSYEQYF
TGTGCCAGCAGCCTAGACAGGGGGCCCTCCTACGAGCAGTACTTC
>TRBJ2-7|.|.|TRBV10-3
CAIRGPQLYEQYF
TGTGCCATCCGCGGCCCCCAATTATACGAGCAGTACTTC
>TRBJ1-1|.|.|TRBV15
CATSREGQGFGTEAFF
TGTGCCACCAGCAGAGAGGGGCAGGGGTTTGGCACTGAAGCTTTCTTT
>TRBJ2-7|TRBD1|.|TRBV5-1
CASSLGQVSYEQYF
TGCGCCAGCAGCCTTGGACAGGTCAGCTACGAGCAGTACTTC
>TRBJ1-2|.|.|TRBV30
CAWRRALGYTF
TGTGCCTGGAGACGTGCTCTCGGCTACACCTTC
>TRBJ2-3|TRBD2|.|TRBV4-3
CASSQQGGNKETDTQYF
TGCGCCAGCAGCCAACAGGGAGGGAATAAGGAGACAGATACGCAGTATTTT
>TRBJ2-6|.|.|TRBV7-8
CASSLGTSASSGANVLTF
TGTGCCAGCAGCTTAGGGACGTCAGCCTCATCTGGGGCCAACGTCCTGACTTTC
>TRBJ1-1|.|.|TRBV29-1
CSVEGRVTPEAFF
TGCAGCGTTGAAGGCAGGGTGACTCCTGAAGCTTTCTTT
>TRBJ2-4|.|.|TRBV6-6
CASKQGLSTKNIQYF
TGTGCCAGCAAGCAGGGGTTAAGCACCAAAAACATTCAGTACTTC
>TRBJ2-1|.|.|TRBV11-2
CASSLDLASGLYNEQFF
TGTGCCAGCAGCTTAGACCTAGCGAGCGGACTTTACAATGAGCAGTTCTTC
>TRBJ2-7|TRBD1|once|TRBV28
CASSSTGAYEQYF
TGTGCCAGCAGTTCGACAGGGGCCTACGAGCAGTACTTC
>TRBJ2-3|.|.|TRBV7-2
CASSFGPLDTQYF
TGTGCCAGCAGCTTTGGCCCCTTGGATACGCAGTATTTT
>TRBJ1-1|.|.|TRBV25-1
CASSNTEEAFF
TGTGCCAGCAGTAATACAGAGGAAGCTTTCTTT
>TRBJ1-2|.|.|TRBV14
CASSQRTLNYGYTF
TGTGCCAGCAGCCAACGCACTCTTAACTATGGCTACACCTTC
>TRBJ1-5|.|.|TRBV6-1
CASSEQAGYNQPQHF
TGTGCCAGCAGTGAACAAGCTGGGTACAATCAGCCCCAGCATTTT
>TRBJ1-1|.|.|TRBV6-6
CASSYSRGEAFF
TGTGCCAGCAGTTACTCTCGCGGTGAAGCTTTCTTT
>TRBJ2-3|.|.|TRBV4-1
CASSQFDASGLDRYTQYF
TGCGCCAGCAGCCAATTCGACGCCTCGGGACTTGACAGATATACGCAGTATTTT
>TRBJ2-1|.|.|TRBV11-2
CASSLGLDNEQFF
TGTGCCAGCAGCTTAGGGTTGGACAATGAGCAGTTCTTC
>TRBJ1-5|.|.|TRBV7-2
CASSWSLNQPQHF
TGTGCCAGCAGTTGGTCCCTTAATCAGCCCCAGCATTTT
>TRBJ1-1|.|.|TRBV5-1
CASSLDGQNTEAFF
TGCGCCAGCAGCTTGGATGGCCAGAACACTGAAGCTTTCTTT
>TRBJ2-1|.|.|TRBV6-7
CASSSGRVNEQFF
TGTGCCAGCAGTTCGGGAAGGGTCAATGAGCAGTTCTTC
>TRBJ1-6|.|.|TRBV28
CASSLGAYNSPLHF
TGTGCCAGCAGTTTAGGGGCTTATAATTCACCCCTCCACTTT
>TRBJ2-2|.|.|TRBV19
CASSEQANTGELFF
TGTGCCAGTAGTGAACAGGCGAACACCGGGGAGCTGTTTTTT
>TRBJ1-3|.|.|TRBV2
CALSNLGGNTIYF
TGTGCCCTGTCCAACCTTGGTGGAAACACCATATATTTT
>TRBJ1-5|.|.|TRBV4-2
CASSQDPLRGGQHQPQHF
TGTGCCAGCAGCCAAGATCCTCTAAGGGGGGGGCAACATCAGCCCCAGCATTTT
>TRBJ2-7|.|.|TRBV2
CASRDRDYSYEQYF
TGTGCCAGCCGCGACAGGGACTACTCCTACGAGCAGTACTTC
>TRBJ2-2|TRBD2|.|TRBV29-1
CSVEGAAGAGELFF
TGCAGCGTTGAAGGGGCTGCGGGGGCCGGGGAGCTGTTTTTT
>TRBJ2-7|TRBD1|.|TRBV5-1
CASSLGTGEYEQYF
TGCGCCAGCAGCTTGGGGACAGGGGAGTACGAGCAGTACTTC
>TRBJ1-6|.|.|TRBV11-2
CASSPRSDNSPLHF
TGTGCCAGCAGCCCCCGATCGGATAATTCACCCCTCCACTTT
>TRBJ2-1|.|.|TRBV19
CASSTAGVVQFF
TGTGCCAGTAGTACCGCCGGGGTTGTGCAGTTCTTC
>TRBJ2-2|.|few|TRBV9
CASSEVGANTGELFF
TGTGCCAGCAGCGAGGTAGGAGCGAACACCGGGGAGCTGTTTTTT
>TRBJ2-5|.|.|TRBV14
CASSQGQPWETQYF
TGTGCCAGCAGCCAAGGTCAGCCTTGGGAGACCCAGTACTTC
>TRBJ2-2|.|.|TRBV28
CASSFFGNGELFF
TGTGCCAGCAGTTTTTTCGGGAACGGGGAGCTGTTTTTT
>TRBJ2-7|.|.|TRBV29-1
CSAMGTKVSYEQYF
TGCAGCGCTATGGGGACAAAAGTCTCCTACGAGCAGTACTTC
>TRBJ2-1|.|.|TRBV7-3
CASSLLPGQGQFF
TGTGCCAGCAGCTTATTGCCGGGGCAGGGGCAGTTCTTC
>TRBJ1-2|TRBD1|.|TRBV7-2
CASSKTSGQGYGYTF
TGTGCCAGCAGCAAGACATCGGGACAGGGCTATGGCTACACCTTC
>TRBJ2-2|TRBD2|.|TRBV5-1
CASSSLSSGGTTGELFF
TGCGCCAGCAGCTCTCTCTCTAGCGGGGGGACCACCGGGGAGCTGTTTTTT
>TRBJ2-7|TRBD1|.|TRBV18
CASSPAGTGLFLNTYEQYF
TGTGCCAGCTCACCCGCCGGGACAGGGCTGTTTTTGAATACCTACGAGCAGTACTTC
>TRBJ1-5|.|once|TRBV19
CASSTTVYSNQPQHF
TGTGCCAGTAGTACCACAGTCTATAGCAATCAGCCCCAGCATTTT
>TRBJ1-4|.|.|TRBV10-2
CASRRQDATNEKLFF
TGCGCCAGCAGGAGACAGGACGCAACTAATGAAAAACTGTTTTTT
>TRBJ2-5|.|.|TRBV11-2
CASSLDEAVKTQYF
TGTGCCAGCAGTTTGGACGAGGCGGTGAAGACCCAGTACTTC
>TRBJ2-7|.|.|TRBV11-2
CASSLNSADYEQYF
TGTGCCAGCAGCTTAAATAGTGCGGACTACGAGCAGTACTTC
>TRBJ1-1|.|.|TRBV16
CASSQSWGAEAFF
TGTGCCAGCAGCCAATCGTGGGGGGCTGAAGCTTTCTTT
>TRBJ1-1|.|.|TRBV5-1
CASSSFSWGMNTEAFF
TGCGCCAGCAGCAGCTTTTCCTGGGGTATGAACACTGAAGCTTTCTTT
>TRBJ1-4|.|.|TRBV2
CASRWLPRQTRATNEKLFF
TGTGCCAGCAGATGGCTACCGAGACAGACTCGCGCAACTAATGAAAAACTGTTTTTT
>TRBJ2-1|.|.|TRBV27
CASSLWAGRQFF
TGTGCCAGCAGTTTATGGGCGGGAAGACAGTTCTTC
>TRBJ1-5|.|.|TRBV10-2
CATSDIGPQHF
TGCGCCACCTCGGATATTGGGCCCCAGCATTTT
>TRBJ2-2|TRBD2|.|TRBV6-5
CASYRGGTGELFF
TGTGCCAGCTACCGGGGGGGGACCGGGGAGCTGTTTTTT
>TRBJ2-7|.|.|TRBV5-1
CASSPYGEKGGSYEQYF
TGCGCCAGCAGCCCCTACGGGGAGAAGGGGGGCTCCTACGAGCAGTACTTC
>TRBJ1-5|.|.|TRBV7-9
CASSLNWGGAGNQPQHF
TGTGCCAGCAGCTTAAATTGGGGGGGCGCCGGCAATCAGCCCCAGCATTTT
>TRBJ2-2|.|.|TRBV5-1
CASSLDANTGELFF
TGCGCCAGCAGCTTGGACGCGAACACCGGGGAGCTGTTTTTT
>TRBJ1-5|.|.|TRBV7-2
CASTSSGQLNQPQHF
TGTGCCAGCACCTCTAGCGGGCAGCTTAATCAGCCCCAGCATTTT
>TRBJ2-2|.|.|TRBV6-1
CASSAPDTGELFF
TGTGCCAGCAGTGCCCCCGACACCGGGGAGCTGTTTTTT
>TRBJ1-5|.|.|TRBV7-2
CASSLVGGGDQPQHF
TGTGCCAGCAGCTTAGTAGGGGGTGGGGATCAGCCCCAGCATTTT
>TRBJ1-1|.|.|TRBV15
CATTIVGTEEAFF
TGTGCCACCACCATAGTAGGGACCGAAGAAGCTTTCTTT